This T cell receptor beta chain appears in the sequencing data of a study of OX40 agonist ivuxolimab in advanced cancers. Study-wide points: Blood T cells, both CD4+ and CD8+, expanded clonally by week 6 at 0.1 to 3.0 mg/kg.

As regards this clone: Antigen unknown.

Trimming cost V 6 bases and J 4 bases, with 10 bases left between them. Germline V gene lookup returns CDR1 SGHDN and CDR2 FVKESK. The CDR3 is 13 amino acids. Sequencing used immunoSEQ multiplex PCR; TCRdb keeps in-frame clones, though not all of them. This sample has under 50,000 clones, with 92% found just once. Sequencing was performed on CD4+ or CD8+ T cells sorted from blood, taken in a trial of the OX40 agonist ivuxolimab. The receptor's source is an adult with an advanced solid tumor such as melanoma, head and neck, liver or kidney cancer. This chain connects TRBV14 to TRBJ2-1; D unresolved. The CDR3: CASSSRNYNEQFF. CDR3 DNA: TGTGCCAGCAGTTCCCGGAATTACAATGAGCAGTTCTTC.